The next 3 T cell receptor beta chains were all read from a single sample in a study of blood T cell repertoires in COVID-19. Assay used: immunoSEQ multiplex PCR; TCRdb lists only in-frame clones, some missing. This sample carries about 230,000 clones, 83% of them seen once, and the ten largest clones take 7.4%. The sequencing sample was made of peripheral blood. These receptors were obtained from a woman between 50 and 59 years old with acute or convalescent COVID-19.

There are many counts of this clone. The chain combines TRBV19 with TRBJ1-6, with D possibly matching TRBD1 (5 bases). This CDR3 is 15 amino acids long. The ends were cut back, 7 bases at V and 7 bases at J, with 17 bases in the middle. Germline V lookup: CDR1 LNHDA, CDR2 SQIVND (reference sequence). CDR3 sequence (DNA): TGTGCCAGTACTTCGAAGGGCAGGGCAAATTCACCCCTCCACTTT. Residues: CASTSKGRANSPLHF.

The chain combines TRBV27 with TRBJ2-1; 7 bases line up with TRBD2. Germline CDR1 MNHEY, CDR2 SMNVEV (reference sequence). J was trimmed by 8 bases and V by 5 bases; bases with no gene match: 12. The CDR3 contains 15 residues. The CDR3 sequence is CASSPTVGGGDEQFF. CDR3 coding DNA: TGTGCCAGCAGTCCGACTGTGGGCGGGGGAGATGAGCAGTTCTTC.

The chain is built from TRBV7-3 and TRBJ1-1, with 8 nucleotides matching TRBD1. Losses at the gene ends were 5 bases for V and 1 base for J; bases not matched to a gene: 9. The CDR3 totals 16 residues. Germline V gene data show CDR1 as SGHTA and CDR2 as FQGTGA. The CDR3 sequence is CASSLGAGTGNTEAFF. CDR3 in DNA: TGTGCCAGCAGCCTAGGGGCCGGGACAGGGAACACTGAAGCTTTCTTT.